This T cell receptor (beta chain) stems from a study of cytomegalovirus exposure and HLA in healthy donors. Primers: 60 Vbeta forward and 13 Jbeta reverse. Clones were read by immunoSEQ multiplex PCR, and TCRdb kept only the in-frame ones, dropping some. Here the sample table reports approximately 150,000 clones. This CDR3 has 15 amino acids. The ends were cut back, 2 bases at V and 1 base at J, with 11 bases in the middle. In germline, CDR1 is SEHNR, CDR2 FQNEAQ (reference sequence). This clonotype was obtained from a male donor in good health and CMV-seronegative. This chain links TRBV7-9 with TRBJ1-1; maybe TRBD1 (6 bases). The sample consisted of PBMCs. The CDR3 spells CASSLPLQGNTEAFF. CDR3 sequence (DNA): TGTGCCAGCAGCTTACCCCTACAGGGGAACACTGAAGCTTTCTTT.